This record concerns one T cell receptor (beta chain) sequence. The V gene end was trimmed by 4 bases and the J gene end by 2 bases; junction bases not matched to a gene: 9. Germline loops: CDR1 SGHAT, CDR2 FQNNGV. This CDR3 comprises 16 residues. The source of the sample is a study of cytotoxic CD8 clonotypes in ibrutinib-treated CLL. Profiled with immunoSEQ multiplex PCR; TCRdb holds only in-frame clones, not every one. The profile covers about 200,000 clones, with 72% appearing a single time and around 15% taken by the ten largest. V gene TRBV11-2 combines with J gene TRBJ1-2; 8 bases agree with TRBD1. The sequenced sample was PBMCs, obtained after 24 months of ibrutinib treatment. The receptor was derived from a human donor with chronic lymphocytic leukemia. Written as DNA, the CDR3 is TGTGCCAGCAGCTCCCTATGGACAGGGAGGAACTATGGCTACACCTTC. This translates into CASSSLWTGRNYGYTF.